The 12 T cell receptor beta chains below were found in one sample sequenced in a study of patients and donors after allogeneic stem cell transplantation. MiXCR was run by TCRdb on the RT-PCR reads, yielding one entry per CDR3 protein. The data hold some 880,000 distinct CDR3 sequences, with roughly 18% observed a single time. Sample: blood, either unsorted or a sorted T cell fraction (not recorded which). These receptors all come from a human donor who was either an allogeneic HSCT recipient or a stem cell or donor lymphocyte infusion donor (not recorded which). It is not recorded whose cells these are; they may come from a transplant donor.

The chain employs TRBV14 and TRBJ1-6; 7 bases align to TRBD1. Trimming at V came to 0 bases and at J to 16 bases, leaving 9 bases not matched to a gene. The CDR3 has 14 amino acids. Germline V gene data show CDR1 as SGHDN and CDR2 as FVKESK. The CDR3 spells CASSQDLPTGKLHF. The CDR3 region has the DNA TGTGCCAGCAGCCAAGATCTCCCGACAGGGAAGCTCCACTTT.

This sequence joins TRBV5-1 and TRBJ1-4; D is uncertain. V lost 4 bases and J 0 bases, leaving 16 bases between the germline ends. Germline V gene data show CDR1 as SGHRS and CDR2 as YFSETQ. The CDR3 length is 17 residues. The DNA of the CDR3 is TGCGCCAGCAGCATAAATCGATTAATCGCAACTAATGAAAAACTGTTTTTT. Protein: CASSINRLIATNEKLFF.

This clonotype was found many times. The chain carries TRBV20-1 and TRBJ2-3; unclear D gene. Trimming took off 3 bases at V and 0 bases at J, with 4 bases between the two ends. Germline lookup yields CDR1 DFQATT and CDR2 SNEGSKA (reference sequence). The CDR3 has 12 residues. The CDR3 is CSASESTDTQYF. The CDR3 region has the DNA TGCAGTGCTAGCGAAAGCACAGATACGCAGTATTTT.

CDR3 in DNA: TGTGCTAGTGGTTTGGTATCAGGGACAGGGGGCACTGAAGCTTTCTTT. It specifies CASGLVSGTGGTEAFF. The chain recombines TRBV12-5 with TRBJ1-1; 11 nucleotides align to TRBD1. The CDR3 length is 16 residues. Germline V CDR1 and CDR2: LGHNT, FRNRAP. V was clipped by 0 bases and J by 4 bases; unmatched bases: 4.

V usage is TRBV7-6 and J usage is TRBJ2-3; TRBD2 matches 8 bases. Losses at the gene ends were 5 bases for V and 2 bases for J; bases not matched to a gene: 3. The CDR3 covers 14 residues. Germline V gene data show CDR1 as SGHVS and CDR2 as FNYEAQ. The CDR3 protein is CASSQGLDTDTQYF. The CDR3 DNA is TGTGCCAGCAGCCAGGGACTAGACACAGATACGCAGTATTTT. The whole variable domain, filled in from reference TRBV7-6 and TRBJ2-3, reads GAGVSQSPRYKVTKRGQDVALRCDPISGHVSLYWYRQALGQGPEFLTYFNYEAQQDKSGLPNDRFSAERPEGSISTLTIQRTEQRDSAMYRCASSQGLDTDTQYFGPGTRLTVL.

The genes are TRBV11-2 and TRBJ1-4, with TRBD1 matching 8 bases. Germline assignment: CDR1 SGHAT and CDR2 FQNNGV. CDR3 length: 16 residues. V shed 3 bases and J 11 bases; nucleotides not matched to a gene: 14. DNA for the CDR3: TGTGCCAGCAGCTTCTGGGACAGGCGGATCCCTCCTAAACTGTTTTTT. It is translated as CASSFWDRRIPPKLFF.

This clonotype has more than one count but fewer than ten. V and J are TRBV6-1 and TRBJ1-2; D is ambiguous. V lost 1 base to trimming and J lost 0 bases, with 9 bases between them. Germline V lookup: CDR1 MNHNS, CDR2 SASEGT. CDR3 length: 15 residues. This chain's CDR3 is CASSEGWGANYGYTF. The DNA for the CDR3 is TGTGCCAGCAGTGAAGGATGGGGAGCTAACTATGGCTACACCTTC.

The chain joins TRBV9 to TRBJ2-3; D unresolved. The V end was cut by 0 bases, the J end by 4 bases, with 6 bases between. The length of the CDR3 is 13 residues. Germline CDR1 SGDLS, CDR2 YYNGEE. The CDR3 DNA is TGTGCCAGCAGCGTAGGTGTGCCAGATACGCAGTATTTT. Protein: CASSVGVPDTQYF. The variable domain in full, completed from reference TRBV9 and TRBJ2-3, reads DSGVTQTPKHLITATGQRVTLRCSPRSGDLSVYWYQQSLDQGLQFLIQYYNGEERAKGNILERFSAQQFPDLHSELNLSSLELGDSALYFCASSVGVPDTQYFGPGTRLTVL.

The chain combines TRBV25-1 with TRBJ2-5; 10 bases are a match to TRBD1. From germline, CDR1 is MGHDK and CDR2 SYGVNS. The CDR3 extends over 15 amino acids. J was trimmed by 5 bases and V by 8 bases; bases with no gene match: 11. Here the CDR3 DNA reads TGTGCCAGCCTCCACCGGGACAGGGGTTGGGAGACCCAGTACTTC. Protein sequence: CASLHRDRGWETQYF.

V gene TRBV19 combines with J gene TRBJ1-3; TRBD1 might be the D (6 bases). The germline V gene has CDR1 LNHDA and CDR2 SQIVND (reference sequence). The CDR3 is 16 residues long. Trimming removed 5 bases at V and 3 bases at J, with 17 bases between. The DNA of the CDR3 is TGTGCCAGTAGTCTAGCGTCGGGGGCAAGTGGAAACACCATATATTTT. Amino acids: CASSLASGASGNTIYF.

The chain carries TRBV12-5 and TRBJ1-1; no firm D call. The germline CDR1 and CDR2 sequences are LGHNT and FRNRAP. V was shortened by 5 bases and J by 4 bases, with 8 bases between the two germline ends. This CDR3 has 12 residues. CDR3 bases: TGTGCTAGTGGTGGATTCATCACTGAAGCTTTCTTT. It yields the protein CASGGFITEAFF.

This clonotype occurred a few times. V is TRBV12-3 or TRBV12-4 and J is TRBJ1-6, with 7 bases matching TRBD1. This CDR3 has 17 residues. With V trimmed by 3 bases and J by 5 bases, 10 bases remained unmatched. CDR3 in amino acids: CASSFGPGGVDNSPLHF. DNA for the CDR3: TGTGCCAGCAGTTTCGGTCCAGGGGGTGTCGATAATTCACCCCTCCACTTT.